This TCR beta chain was identified in a study of T-cell reconstitution after alpha-beta-depleted transplantation in children. Using unique molecular identifiers, the investigators prepared the TCRbeta library. Via MiXCR, TCRdb re-called the PCR reads, giving one row per CDR3 protein. The data show some 840,000 distinct CDR3 sequences, about 15% seen once. The sample holds a few counts of this clonotype. Per germline, CDR1 SGDLS and CDR2 YYNGEE. Trimming at V came to 0 bases and at J to 5 bases, leaving 8 bases not matched to a gene. The CDR3 is made up of 16 amino acids. This TCR derives from a male patient under 18 who had a stem cell transplant for acute lymphoblastic leukemia, so the T cells may come from the graft donor. J is TRBJ2-3 and V is TRBV9; 8 bases are a match to TRBD2. The material was PBMCs, mostly from graft donor cells, obtained 360 days after TCRalphabeta/CD19-depleted stem cell transplant. The CDR3 coding sequence is TGTGCCAGCAGCGTAGATGTTAGCGGGACCGGAGATACGCAGTATTTT. Translated, it gives CASSVDVSGTGDTQYF.